This passage covers 15 T cell receptor beta chains from one sample sequenced in a study of blood T cells in healthy people across ages. It was with a sample-barcoded 5' primer and a J-beta primer mix that a second PCR of roughly 7 to 12 cycles was run. TCRdb used MiXCR to reprocess the 5' RACE reads, holding one entry per CDR3 protein. Here the sample spans about 1.6 million distinct CDR3 sequences, roughly 32% being singletons. The sample taken for sequencing was blood. These receptors came from a woman in her twenties or thirties in good health.

Details on this clonotype: One end of the junction does not line up with germline, which may come from a read error. The chain recombines TRBV29-1 with TRBJ2-1, with TRBD1 identical over 10 bases. Germline assignment: CDR1 SQVTM and CDR2 ANQGSEA. This CDR3 spans 14 amino acids. For the CDR3, the DNA is TGCGGCGTTGTAGGGACAGGGGAATACAATGAGCGGTTCTTC. Encoded protein: CGVVGTGEYNERFF.

A few counts support this clonotype. The chain is built from TRBV29-1 and TRBJ1-2, with D tentatively TRBD1 (5 bases). Looked up from germline, CDR1 is SQVTM and CDR2 is ANQGSEA. Between the trimmed V and J ends, which lost 3 bases and 4 bases, there was a span of 9 bases. The CDR3 covers 12 residues. In DNA, the CDR3 is TGCAGCGTTGAGGGGGTTAGCTATGGCTACACCTTC. Translating gives CSVEGVSYGYTF.

This clonotype was observed at least ten times. The rearrangement links TRBV28 to TRBJ1-5; 8 positions agree with TRBD1. Germline-derived CDR1 and CDR2 are MDHEN and SYDVKM. The CDR3 is made up of 14 amino acids. With V trimmed by 5 bases and J by 6 bases, 6 bases remained unmatched. The CDR3 reads CASSPGGLSQPQHF. As DNA, the CDR3 is TGTGCCAGCAGTCCAGGGGGCTTGAGTCAGCCCCAGCATTTT.

The table lists this clonotype with many counts. One end of the junction does not line up with germline, which may come from a read error. The chain couples TRBV4-1 to TRBJ2-7, with 9 bases lining up with TRBD2. The CDR3 contains 15 residues. Looked up from germline, CDR1 is MGHRA and CDR2 is YSYEKL. For the CDR3, the DNA is TGTGCCAGCAGCCAAGATTTAGCGGGAGCCTACGAGCAGTACTTC. Translating gives CASSQDLAGAYEQYF.

The chain has TRBV5-6 and TRBJ1-5; D gene unclear. CDR3 size: 13 residues. With 3 bases removed from V and 10 bases from J, the gap between germline ends came to 14 bases. CDR1 and CDR2 from the germline V gene are SGHDT and YYEEEE. CDR3 protein: CASSSSASGPQHF. The CDR3 nucleotides read TGTGCCAGCAGCTCCAGTGCCTCTGGACCCCAGCATTTT.

In this sample, this clonotype turned up a few times. This chain uses TRBV20-1 with TRBJ2-5; no firm D call. This CDR3 contains 14 residues. CDR1 and CDR2 from the germline V gene are DFQATT and SNEGSKA (reference sequence). V was shortened by 1 base and J by 0 bases, with 9 bases between the two germline ends. CDR3 bases: TGCAGTGCTAGAGGCGGACCCAACCAAGAGACCCAGTACTTC. It specifies CSARGGPNQETQYF.

This clonotype was observed at least ten times. The J gene is TRBJ2-7, the V gene TRBV25-1; TRBD1 might be the D (6 bases). V was trimmed by 7 bases and J by 1 base, leaving 11 bases between them. This CDR3 is 13 amino acids long. The germline gives CDR1 MGHDK, CDR2 SYGVNS. The CDR3 is CASTSDSSYEQYF. CDR3 in DNA: TGTGCCAGCACATCGGACAGTTCCTACGAGCAGTACTTC.

A word on this clonotype: A junction boundary mismatches the germline segment, possibly from a read error. The chain employs TRBV9 and TRBJ2-2; D not certain. The CDR3 is made up of 15 amino acids. CDR1 and CDR2 from the germline V gene are SGDLS and YYNGEE. CDR3 residues: CASSVLELNAGELFF. CDR3 coding DNA: TGTGCCAGCAGCGTTTTAGAATTGAACGCCGGGGAGCTGTTTTTT.

The CDR3 loop reads CASSKAGQGLSNQPQHF. DNA of the CDR3: TGTGCCAGCAGCAAAGCGGGACAGGGACTAAGCAATCAGCCCCAGCATTTT. This rearrangement joins TRBV21-1 to TRBJ1-5; TRBD1 is taken as the D call from the table, unchecked against the DNA. TRBV21-1 is given as a pseudogene. CDR3 length: 17 residues.

The chain employs TRBV6-6 and TRBJ1-1; D gene unclear. This CDR3 is 12 amino acids long. CDR1 and CDR2 from the germline V gene are MNHNY and SVGAGI (reference sequence). V dropped 1 base and J dropped 6 bases, with 6 bases sitting between them. The CDR3 coding sequence is TGTGCCAGCAGTTACTGGGGTGCTGAAGCTTTCTTT. This gives the protein CASSYWGAEAFF.

This clonotype showed up many times. This sequence joins TRBV29-1 and TRBJ2-1; TRBD2 matches 13 bases. The CDR3 runs to 16 residues. Germline values: CDR1 SQVTM, CDR2 ANQGSEA. Trimming at V came to 7 bases and at J to 0 bases, leaving 6 bases not matched to a gene. The CDR3 spells CSGRLAGGDSYNEQFF. CDR3 coding DNA: TGCAGCGGGCGACTAGCGGGAGGTGACTCCTACAATGAGCAGTTCTTC.

This clonotype was picked up many times. The chain joins TRBV18 to TRBJ2-7, with 7 positions matching TRBD2. The junction had 10 bases not matched to a gene; V was cut back by 8 bases and J by 3 bases. Per germline, CDR1 KGHSH and CDR2 LQKENI. The CDR3 consists of 14 residues. DNA for the CDR3: TGTGCCAGCAGCCCCGGTGGGGGGGGCTACGAGCAGTACTTC. Translating it yields CASSPGGGGYEQYF.

In this sample, this clonotype turned up many times. The chain joins TRBV29-1 to TRBJ2-7; D is perhaps TRBD1 (6 bases). Germline V lookup: CDR1 SQVTM, CDR2 ANQGSEA. CDR3 size: 13 residues. The V and J ends lost 4 bases and 0 bases respectively, with 10 bases between them. The chain's CDR3 is CSVGTALSYEQYF. DNA of the CDR3: TGCAGCGTTGGGACAGCCCTCTCCTACGAGCAGTACTTC.

A word on this clonotype: Germline is not matched at one junction end, which may reflect a read error. The chain has TRBV3-1 and TRBJ2-5, with 9 nucleotides matching TRBD2. Germline V gene data show CDR1 as LGHDT and CDR2 as YNNKEL (reference sequence). The CDR3 covers 16 residues. DNA for the CDR3: TGTGCCAGCGGCCAAGGGCTAGCGGGACTTCAAGAGACCCAGTACTTC. This codes for CASGQGLAGLQETQYF.

With regard to this clonotype: This sequence may be a read error, since a much larger clone differs from it by one base. V usage is TRBV5-5 and J usage is TRBJ2-1; 7 nucleotides agree with TRBD1. V lost 2 bases and J lost 6; bases outside the gene matches: 8. CDR3 length: 15 amino acids. Per germline, CDR1 SGHKS and CDR2 YYEKEE (reference sequence). The CDR3 spells CASSFTGQLGNEQFF. The CDR3 DNA reads as TGTGCCAGCAGCTTTACGGGACAGTTAGGCAATGAGCAGTTCTTC.